This TCR beta chain was sequenced for a study of cytomegalovirus exposure and HLA in healthy donors. This CDR3 is 15 amino acids long. Germline CDR1 is LGHNT and CDR2 is FRNRAP. Details on this clone: Mismatch with germline at one junction end may stem from a read error. Other DNA sequences within the sample encode an identical CDR3.

PCR amplification relied on 60 Vbeta primers (plus 13 Jbeta primers). The table came from immunoSEQ multiplex PCR; TCRdb's copy has only in-frame clones and leaves some out. The data show about 120,000 clones, over 65% seen once. The chain uses TRBV12-5 and TRBJ2-3; tentatively, D is TRBD1 (6 bases). The receptor's source is a middle-aged woman in good health and CMV-seropositive. Specimen: PBMCs. The CDR3 DNA sequence: TGTGCTAGTGGAACAACAGGGATGGGCACAGACACGCAGTATTTT. Translated, it gives CASGTTGMGTDTQYF.